The clone carrying this T cell receptor beta chain was seen repeatedly, ten times or more. Antigen unknown. Trimming pared 2 bases from V and 14 bases from J, leaving 13 bases between. Germline V CDR1 and CDR2: SGHTA, FQGNSA. The CDR3 runs to 12 residues. Molecular barcoded adaptors covering alpha/delta and beta/gamma chains were used on roughly 400 ng RNA. One entry per CDR3 protein results from TCRdb running MiXCR on the reads. The sample holds approximately 37,000 distinct CDR3 sequences, around 15% seen once. This entry is derived from a study of read filtering for tumor transcriptome and immune sequencing. Study information: TCR-mapped reads were about 4.05 to 10.27 million with IR-seq versus roughly 85 to 1,300 with RNA-seq.

Notes on the study in general: IR-seq captured clonotypes deeper and more reliably than RNA-seq. The CD138-negative fraction was mixed bone marrow immune cells, not pure T cells.

V and J are TRBV7-2 and TRBJ2-1; weak D call: TRBD2 (5 bases). The sequence was obtained from a donor over 35 with multiple myeloma. Material for sequencing was a population of CD138-negative cells sorted from bone marrow. This CDR3 reads CASSLRLALEFF. The CDR3 region has the DNA TGTGCCAGCAGCTTACGTCTAGCTTTGGAGTTCTTC.